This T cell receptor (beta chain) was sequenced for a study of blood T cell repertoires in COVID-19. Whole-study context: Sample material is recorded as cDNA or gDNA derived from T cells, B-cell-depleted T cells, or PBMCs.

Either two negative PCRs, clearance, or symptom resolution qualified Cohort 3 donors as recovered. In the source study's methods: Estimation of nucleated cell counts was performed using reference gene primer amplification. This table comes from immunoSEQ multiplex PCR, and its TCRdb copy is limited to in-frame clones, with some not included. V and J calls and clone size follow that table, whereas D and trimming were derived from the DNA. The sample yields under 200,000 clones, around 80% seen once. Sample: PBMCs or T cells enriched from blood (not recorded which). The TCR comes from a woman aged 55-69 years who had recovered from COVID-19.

The CDR3 loop is CASSPSDTGNYGYTF. The CDR3 bases are TGTGCCAGCAGCCCGTCCGACACAGGGAACTATGGCTACACCTTC. This rearrangement joins TRBV7-8 to TRBJ1-2; maybe TRBD1 (6 bases). The CDR3 is made up of 15 amino acids. Trimming left V 5 bases short and J 2 bases short, with 15 bases between. Germline values: CDR1 SGHVS, CDR2 FQNEAQ.